This T cell receptor (beta chain) was found in a study of T cell repertoires in cytomegalovirus infection. As for the study in general: Both CMV infection and a matching HLA type were indicated by public TCR beta signatures.

V shed 5 bases and J 0 bases; nucleotides not matched to a gene: 9. CDR1 and CDR2 from the germline V gene are DFQATT and SNEGSKA (reference sequence). CDR3 length: 16 amino acids. Of note for this clonotype: Antigen: not known.

TCRdb reanalysed the reads using MiXCR and keeps one entry per CDR3 protein. The sample has about 68,000 distinct CDR3 sequences, approximately 22% seen once. This chain uses TRBV20-1 with TRBJ2-7; 11 nucleotides agree with TRBD2. The specimen was PBMCs, sequenced either directly or after in vitro stimulation (not recorded which). The source of this sequence is a human donor in good health (CMV status not recorded). Some clones in this sample may be carry-over from other donors' samples. The CDR3 DNA sequence: TGCAGTGCTTTCCTAGCGGGAGGACCGTTCTCCTACGAGCAGTACTTC. Its translation: CSAFLAGGPFSYEQYF.